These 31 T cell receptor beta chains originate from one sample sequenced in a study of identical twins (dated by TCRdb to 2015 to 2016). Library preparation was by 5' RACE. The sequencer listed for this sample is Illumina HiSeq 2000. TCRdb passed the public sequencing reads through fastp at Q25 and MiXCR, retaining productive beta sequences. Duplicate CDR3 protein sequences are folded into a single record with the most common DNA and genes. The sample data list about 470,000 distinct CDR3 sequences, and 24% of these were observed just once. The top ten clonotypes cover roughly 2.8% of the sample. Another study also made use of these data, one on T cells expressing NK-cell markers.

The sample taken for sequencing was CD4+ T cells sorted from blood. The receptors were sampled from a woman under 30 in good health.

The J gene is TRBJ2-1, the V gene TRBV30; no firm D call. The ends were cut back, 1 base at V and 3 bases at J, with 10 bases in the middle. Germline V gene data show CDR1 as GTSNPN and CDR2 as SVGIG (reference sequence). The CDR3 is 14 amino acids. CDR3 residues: CAWSGISIYNEQFF. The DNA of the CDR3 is TGTGCCTGGAGTGGAATTAGTATCTACAATGAGCAGTTCTTC.

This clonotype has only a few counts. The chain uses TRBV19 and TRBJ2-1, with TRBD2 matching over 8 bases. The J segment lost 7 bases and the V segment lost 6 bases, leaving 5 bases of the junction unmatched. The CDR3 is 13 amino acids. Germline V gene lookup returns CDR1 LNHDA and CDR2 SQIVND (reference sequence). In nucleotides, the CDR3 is TGTGCCAGTAGCAGCGGGAGTGGGAATGAGCAGTTCTTC. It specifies CASSSGSGNEQFF. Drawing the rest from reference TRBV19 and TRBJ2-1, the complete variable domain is DGGITQSPKYLFRKEGQNVTLSCEQNLNHDAMYWYRQDPGQGLRLIYYSQIVNDFQKGDIAEGYSVSREKKESFPLTVTSAQKNPTAFYLCASSSGSGNEQFFGPGTRLTVL.

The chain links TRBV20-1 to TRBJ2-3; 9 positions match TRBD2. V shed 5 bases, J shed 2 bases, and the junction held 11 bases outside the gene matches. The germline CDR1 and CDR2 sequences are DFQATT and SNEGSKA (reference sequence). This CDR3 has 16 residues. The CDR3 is CSAFSPLAGYTDTQYF. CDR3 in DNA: TGCAGTGCTTTCTCTCCACTAGCGGGCTACACAGATACGCAGTATTTT.

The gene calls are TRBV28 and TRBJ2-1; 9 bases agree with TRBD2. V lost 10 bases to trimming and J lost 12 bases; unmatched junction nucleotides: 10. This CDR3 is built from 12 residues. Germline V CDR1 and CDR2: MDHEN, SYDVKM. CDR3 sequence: CAIGKREAGQFF. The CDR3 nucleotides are TGTGCCATCGGGAAGCGGGAGGCGGGGCAGTTCTTC.

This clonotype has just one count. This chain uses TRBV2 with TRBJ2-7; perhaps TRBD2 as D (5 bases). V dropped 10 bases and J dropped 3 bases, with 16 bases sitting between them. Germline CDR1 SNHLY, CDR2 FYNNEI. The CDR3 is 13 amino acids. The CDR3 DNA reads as TGTGCCACCCAAGAGGACTCTGACTACGAGCAGTACTTC. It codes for CATQEDSDYEQYF.

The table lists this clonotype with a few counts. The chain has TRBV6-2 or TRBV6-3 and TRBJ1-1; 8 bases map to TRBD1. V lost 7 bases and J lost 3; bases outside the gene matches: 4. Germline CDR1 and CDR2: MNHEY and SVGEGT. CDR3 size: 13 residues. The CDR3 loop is CASNDRGDTEAFF. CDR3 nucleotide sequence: TGTGCCAGCAACGACAGGGGCGACACTGAAGCTTTCTTT.

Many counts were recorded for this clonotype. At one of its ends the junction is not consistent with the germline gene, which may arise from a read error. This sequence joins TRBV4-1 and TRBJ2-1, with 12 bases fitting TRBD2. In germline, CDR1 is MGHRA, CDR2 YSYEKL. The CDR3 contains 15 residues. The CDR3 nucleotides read TGTGCTAGCAGCCAAGGGACTAGCGGGTACAATGAGCAGTTCTTC. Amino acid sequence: CASSQGTSGYNEQFF.

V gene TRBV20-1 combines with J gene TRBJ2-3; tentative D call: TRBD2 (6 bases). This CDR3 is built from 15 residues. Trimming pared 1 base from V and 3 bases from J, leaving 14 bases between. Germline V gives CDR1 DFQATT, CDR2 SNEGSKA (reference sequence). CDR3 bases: TGCAGTGCTAGAGGGGGCGGGGCTGATACAGATACGCAGTATTTT. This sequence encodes CSARGGGADTDTQYF.

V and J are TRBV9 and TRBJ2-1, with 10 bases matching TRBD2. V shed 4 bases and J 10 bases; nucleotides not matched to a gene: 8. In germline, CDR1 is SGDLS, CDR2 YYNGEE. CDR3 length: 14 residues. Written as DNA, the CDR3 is TGTGCCAGCAGCCCCAGCGGGAGGGTCCCGGAGCAGTTCTTC. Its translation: CASSPSGRVPEQFF.

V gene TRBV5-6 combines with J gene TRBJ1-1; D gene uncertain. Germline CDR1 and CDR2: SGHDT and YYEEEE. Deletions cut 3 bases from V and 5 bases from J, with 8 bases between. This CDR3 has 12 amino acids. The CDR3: CASSSGSTEAFF. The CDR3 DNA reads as TGTGCCAGCAGCTCAGGTTCTACTGAAGCTTTCTTT.

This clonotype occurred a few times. CDR3 amino acids: CSVGRRSSIEAFF. The CDR3 DNA follows: TGCAGCGTTGGGCGAAGATCCTCCATTGAAGCTTTCTTT. The chain carries TRBV29-1 and TRBJ1-1; D not resolved. The CDR3 totals 13 residues. The V gene's germline CDR1 is SQVTM and CDR2 ANQGSEA. The germline V and J ends were trimmed by 4 bases and 7 bases, with 16 bases remaining between them.

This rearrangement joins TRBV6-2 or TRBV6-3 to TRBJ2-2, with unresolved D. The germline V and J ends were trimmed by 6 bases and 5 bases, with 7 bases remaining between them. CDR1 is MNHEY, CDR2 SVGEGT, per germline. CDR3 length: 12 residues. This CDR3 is CASRTITGELFF. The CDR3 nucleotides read TGTGCCAGCAGGACAATTACCGGGGAGCTGTTTTTT.

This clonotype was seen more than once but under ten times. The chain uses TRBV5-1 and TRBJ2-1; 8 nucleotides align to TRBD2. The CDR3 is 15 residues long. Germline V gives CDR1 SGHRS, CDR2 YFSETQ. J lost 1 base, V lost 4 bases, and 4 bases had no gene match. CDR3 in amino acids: CASSGTRGSYNEQFF. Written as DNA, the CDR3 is TGCGCCAGCAGCGGGACTAGGGGTTCCTACAATGAGCAGTTCTTC.

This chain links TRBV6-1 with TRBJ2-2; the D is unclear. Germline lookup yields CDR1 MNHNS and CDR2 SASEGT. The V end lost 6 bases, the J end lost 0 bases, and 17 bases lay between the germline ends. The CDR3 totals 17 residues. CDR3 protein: CASRSPMGFTNTGELFF. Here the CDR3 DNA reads TGTGCCAGCAGATCCCCGATGGGCTTTACGAACACCGGGGAGCTGTTTTTT.

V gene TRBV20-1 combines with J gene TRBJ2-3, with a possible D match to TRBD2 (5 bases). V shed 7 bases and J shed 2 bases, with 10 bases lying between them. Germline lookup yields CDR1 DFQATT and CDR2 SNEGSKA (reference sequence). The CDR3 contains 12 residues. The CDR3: CSGAGNTDTQYF. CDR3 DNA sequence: TGCAGTGGTGCCGGGAACACAGATACGCAGTATTTT.

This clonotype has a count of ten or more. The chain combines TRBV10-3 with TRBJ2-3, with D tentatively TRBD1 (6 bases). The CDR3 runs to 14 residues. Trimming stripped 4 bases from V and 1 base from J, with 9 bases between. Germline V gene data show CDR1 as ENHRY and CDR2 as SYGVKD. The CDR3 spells CAISAGTRTDTQYF. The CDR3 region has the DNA TGTGCCATCAGTGCGGGGACACGCACAGATACGCAGTATTTT.

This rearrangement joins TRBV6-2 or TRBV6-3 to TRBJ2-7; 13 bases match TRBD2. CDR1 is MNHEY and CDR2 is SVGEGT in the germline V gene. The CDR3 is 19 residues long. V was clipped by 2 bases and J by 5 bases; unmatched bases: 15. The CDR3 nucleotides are TGTGCCAGCAGTTACATGGCGGATCTTACCGGGACTAGCGGGAACGAGCAGTACTTC. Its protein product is CASSYMADLTGTSGNEQYF.

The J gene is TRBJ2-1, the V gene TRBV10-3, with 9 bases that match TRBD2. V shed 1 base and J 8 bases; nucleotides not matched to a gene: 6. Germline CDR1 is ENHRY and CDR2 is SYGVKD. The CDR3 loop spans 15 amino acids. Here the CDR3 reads CAISEFGGGAYEQFF. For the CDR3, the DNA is TGTGCCATCAGTGAGTTCGGCGGGGGGGCCTATGAGCAGTTCTTC.

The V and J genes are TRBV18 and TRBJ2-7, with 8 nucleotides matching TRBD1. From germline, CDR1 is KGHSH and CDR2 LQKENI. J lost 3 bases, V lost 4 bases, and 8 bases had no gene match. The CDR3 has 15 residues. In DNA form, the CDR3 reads TGTGCCAGCTCACGGGGCGGACAGGGCCTCTACGAGCAGTACTTC. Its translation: CASSRGGQGLYEQYF.

CDR3 protein: CAISEIQGAGGTQYF. The CDR3 DNA follows: TGTGCCATCAGTGAAATACAGGGCGCCGGAGGGACCCAGTACTTC. The chain combines TRBV10-3 with TRBJ2-5; tentatively, D is TRBD1 (6 bases). Per the germline V gene, CDR1 is ENHRY and CDR2 is SYGVKD. The CDR3 has 15 residues. Trimming took 3 bases from V and 7 from J, leaving 18 bases between them.

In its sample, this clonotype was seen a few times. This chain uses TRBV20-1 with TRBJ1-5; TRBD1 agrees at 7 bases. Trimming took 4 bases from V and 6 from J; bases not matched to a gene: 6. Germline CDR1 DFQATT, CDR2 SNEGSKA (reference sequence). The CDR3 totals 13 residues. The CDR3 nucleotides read TGCAGTGCTAACAGGGACAGAGGTCAGCCCCAGCATTTT. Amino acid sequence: CSANRDRGQPQHF.

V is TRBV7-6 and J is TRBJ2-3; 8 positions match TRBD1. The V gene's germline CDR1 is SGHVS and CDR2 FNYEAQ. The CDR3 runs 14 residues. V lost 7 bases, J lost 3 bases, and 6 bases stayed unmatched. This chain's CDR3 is CASTTGAGTDTQYF. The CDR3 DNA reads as TGTGCCAGCACGACAGGGGCTGGTACAGATACGCAGTATTTT.

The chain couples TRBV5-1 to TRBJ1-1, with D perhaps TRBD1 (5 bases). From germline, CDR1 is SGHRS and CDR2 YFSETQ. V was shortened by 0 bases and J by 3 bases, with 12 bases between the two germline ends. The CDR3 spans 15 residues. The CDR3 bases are TGCGCCAGCAGCTTGGCCACGGCGGGGGACACTGAAGCTTTCTTT. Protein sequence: CASSLATAGDTEAFF.

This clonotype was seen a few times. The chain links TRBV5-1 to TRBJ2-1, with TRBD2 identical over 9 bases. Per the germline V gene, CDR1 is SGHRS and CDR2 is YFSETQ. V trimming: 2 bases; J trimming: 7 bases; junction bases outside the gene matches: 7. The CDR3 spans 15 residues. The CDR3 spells CASSFIAGASNEQFF. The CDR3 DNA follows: TGCGCCAGCAGCTTTATAGCGGGAGCGAGTAATGAGCAGTTCTTC.

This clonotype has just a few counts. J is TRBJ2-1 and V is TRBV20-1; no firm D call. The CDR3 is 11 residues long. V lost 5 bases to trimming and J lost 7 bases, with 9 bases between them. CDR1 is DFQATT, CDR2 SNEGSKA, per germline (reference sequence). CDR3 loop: CSALGLNEQFF. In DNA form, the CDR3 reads TGCAGTGCTCTAGGGTTGAATGAGCAGTTCTTC.

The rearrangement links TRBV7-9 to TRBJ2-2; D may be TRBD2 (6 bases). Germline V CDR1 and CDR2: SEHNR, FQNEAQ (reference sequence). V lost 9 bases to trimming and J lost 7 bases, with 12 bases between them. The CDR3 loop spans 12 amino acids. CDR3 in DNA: TGTGCCAGTGGACTACTACACGGGGAGCTGTTTTTT. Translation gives CASGLLHGELFF.

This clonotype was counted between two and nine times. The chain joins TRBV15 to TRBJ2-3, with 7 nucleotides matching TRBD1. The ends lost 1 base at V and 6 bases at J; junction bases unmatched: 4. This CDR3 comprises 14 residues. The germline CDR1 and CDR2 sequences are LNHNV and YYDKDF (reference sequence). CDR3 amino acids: CATSRGTGRDTQYF. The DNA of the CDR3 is TGTGCCACCAGCAGAGGGACAGGACGGGATACGCAGTATTTT.

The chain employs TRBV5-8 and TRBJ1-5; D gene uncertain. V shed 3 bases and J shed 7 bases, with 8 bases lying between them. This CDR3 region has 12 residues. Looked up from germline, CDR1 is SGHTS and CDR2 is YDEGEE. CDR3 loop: CASSWGAQPQHF. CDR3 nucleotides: TGTGCCAGCAGCTGGGGTGCGCAGCCCCAGCATTTT. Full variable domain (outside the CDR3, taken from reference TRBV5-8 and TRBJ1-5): EAGVTQSPTHLIKTRGQQATLRCSPISGHTSVYWYQQALGLGLQFLLWYDEGEERNRGNFPPRFSGRQFPNYSSELNVNALELEDSALYLCASSWGAQPQHFGDGTRLSIL.

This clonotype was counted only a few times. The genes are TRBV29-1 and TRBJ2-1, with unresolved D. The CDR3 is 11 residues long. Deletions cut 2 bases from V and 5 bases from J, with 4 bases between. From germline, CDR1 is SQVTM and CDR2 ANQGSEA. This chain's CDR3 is CSVETDNEQFF. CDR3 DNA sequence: TGCAGCGTTGAAACAGACAATGAGCAGTTCTTC.

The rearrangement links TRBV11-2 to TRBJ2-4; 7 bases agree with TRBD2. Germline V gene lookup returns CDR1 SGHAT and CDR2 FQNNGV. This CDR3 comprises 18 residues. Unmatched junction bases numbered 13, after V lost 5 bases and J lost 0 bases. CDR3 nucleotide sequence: TGTGCCAGCAGCCTCCGGCGCGGCGGGGGATTAGCCAAAAACATTCAGTACTTC. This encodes CASSLRRGGGLAKNIQYF.

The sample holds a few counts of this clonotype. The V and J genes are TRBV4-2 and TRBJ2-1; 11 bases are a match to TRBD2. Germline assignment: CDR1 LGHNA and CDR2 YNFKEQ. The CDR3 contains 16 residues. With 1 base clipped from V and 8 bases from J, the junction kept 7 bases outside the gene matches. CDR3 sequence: CASSQGTSGREDEQFF. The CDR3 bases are TGTGCCAGCAGCCAAGGGACTAGCGGGCGAGAGGATGAGCAGTTCTTC.